The source of this TCR beta chain is a study of breast tumors, draining lymph nodes, adjacent tissues. Study-wide points: Tumor T cell lymph node origin was a supported hypothesis, not proven. Tumor and nontumor repertoires were significantly more similar in luminal-like than in basal-like breast cancer. Tumors had less TCR diversity than lymph nodes, more than nontumor tissue. The data were judged consistent with most tumor T cells coming from lymph node and expanding in tumor.

MiXCR, applied by TCRdb to the multiplex PCR reads, yields one record per CDR3 protein. Of approximately 52,000 distinct CDR3 sequences in the sample, less than 55% are singletons; the top ten hold roughly a tenth. V shed 3 bases and J 6 bases; nucleotides not matched to a gene: 11. The germline CDR1 and CDR2 sequences are SEHNR and FQNEAQ (reference sequence). The CDR3 is made up of 17 amino acids. In this sample, this clonotype turned up many times. Its target is unknown. V and J are TRBV7-9 and TRBJ2-3; 11 bases line up with TRBD2. The sequencing input was breast tumor tissue. The receptor's source is a female donor with breast cancer. Some clones in this sample may be carry-over from other donors' samples. In DNA form, the CDR3 reads TGTGCCAGCAGCTTTGTAGCGGGGGGGGGATCAGCCGATACGCAGTATTTT. This translates into CASSFVAGGGSADTQYF.